This is a list of T cell receptor beta chains from one sample in a study of T cell responses to AZD1222 COVID-19 vaccine. The assay was immunoSEQ multiplex PCR, and TCRdb's table has in-frame clones only and misses some. The table shows 150,000 to 180,000 clones, with roughly 90% occurring only once. Sequencing used peripheral blood, obtained on day 0 of AZD1222 vaccination. The origin of the receptors is an adult in good health. The CDR3 runs from the conserved cysteine through the conserved F or W. The D gene is left open where the match is weak. Rows give clone size only sometimes, using once, few, many, or a class for an expanded clone.

abundance	d_gene	v_gene	j_gene	CDR3aa	CDR3nt
-	TRBD1	TRBV5-1	TRBJ1-2	CASRRTGGIGYTF	TGCGCCAGCAGACGGACAGGGGGCATTGGCTACACCTTC
-	-	TRBV3-1/TRBV3-2	TRBJ2-7	CASMGRGGHEQYF	TGTGCCAGCATGGGCAGGGGGGGACACGAGCAGTACTTC
few	-	TRBV6-1	TRBJ2-7	CASSEQGGDYEQYF	TGTGCCAGCAGTGAACAGGGCGGGGACTACGAGCAGTACTTC
-	-	TRBV27	TRBJ1-6	CASSSVSTPPGPLHF	TGTGCCAGCAGTTCGGTCAGTACACCCCCCGGGCCCCTCCACTTT
once	-	TRBV4-1	TRBJ1-2	CASSQGGGLYGYTF	TGCGCCAGCAGCCAAGGAGGGGGGCTTTATGGCTACACCTTC
-	TRBD2	TRBV5-4	TRBJ2-1	CASSLYSGGANEQFF	TGTGCCAGCAGCTTGTATAGCGGGGGGGCAAATGAGCAGTTCTTC
-	-	TRBV7-2	TRBJ2-7	CASGRDGSYEQYF	TGTGCCAGCGGCCGGGACGGCTCCTACGAGCAGTACTTC
-	-	TRBV7-9	TRBJ1-1	CASSLSASQWGRGNTEAFF	TGTGCCAGCAGCCTATCCGCCTCCCAATGGGGAAGGGGGAACACTGAAGCTTTCTTT
-	-	TRBV19	TRBJ1-3	CASSVRSTGNTIYF	TGTGCCAGTAGTGTCCGCAGCACTGGAAACACCATATATTTT
once	-	TRBV15	TRBJ2-2	CATSRDGGQLTGELFF	TGTGCCACCAGCAGAGATGGCGGCCAACTCACCGGGGAGCTGTTTTTT
-	-	TRBV12-3/TRBV12-4	TRBJ1-2	CASSQNIYGYTF	TGTGCCAGCAGTCAGAACATCTATGGCTACACCTTC